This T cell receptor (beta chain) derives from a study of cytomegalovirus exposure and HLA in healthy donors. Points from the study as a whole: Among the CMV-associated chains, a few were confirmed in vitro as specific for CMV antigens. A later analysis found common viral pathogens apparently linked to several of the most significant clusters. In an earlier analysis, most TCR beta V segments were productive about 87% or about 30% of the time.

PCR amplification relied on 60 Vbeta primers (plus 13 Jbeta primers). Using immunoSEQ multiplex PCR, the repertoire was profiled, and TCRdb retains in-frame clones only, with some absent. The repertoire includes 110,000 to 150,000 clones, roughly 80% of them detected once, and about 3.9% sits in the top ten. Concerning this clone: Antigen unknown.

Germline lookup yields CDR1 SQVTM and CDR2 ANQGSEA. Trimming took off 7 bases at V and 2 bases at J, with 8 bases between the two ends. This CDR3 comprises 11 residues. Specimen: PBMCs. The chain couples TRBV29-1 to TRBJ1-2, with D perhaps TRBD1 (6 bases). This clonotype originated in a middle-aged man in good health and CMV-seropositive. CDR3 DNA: TGCAGCGGGGGACAAAACTATGGCTACACCTTC. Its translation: CSGGQNYGYTF.